This passage covers 10 T cell receptor beta chains from one sample sequenced in a study of cytomegalovirus exposure and HLA in healthy donors. 60 Vbeta and 13 Jbeta primers were used in PCR. Measured with immunoSEQ multiplex PCR; TCRdb has only the in-frame clones, and not every one. The top ten hold roughly 2% of the sample, which has roughly 120,000 clones, approximately 15% seen once. The source material was PBMCs. Source of these receptors: a woman between 18 and 30 years old in good health and CMV-seronegative.

The chain couples TRBV9 to TRBJ1-5; D is perhaps TRBD1 (6 bases). Trimming stripped 4 bases from V and 11 bases from J, with 22 bases between. The germline V gene has CDR1 SGDLS and CDR2 YYNGEE. This CDR3 region has 15 residues. The CDR3 sequence is CASSPHSDGQLAQHF. For the CDR3, the DNA is TGTGCCAGCAGCCCCCACTCGGACGGACAGTTGGCCCAGCATTTT.

This clone has just a few counts. The genes are TRBV6-4 and TRBJ2-3; tentatively, D is TRBD2 (6 bases). Between the trimmed V and J ends, which lost 0 bases and 0 bases, there was a span of 7 bases. Germline V gives CDR1 MRHNA, CDR2 SNTAGT. The CDR3 length is 15 residues. CDR3 coding DNA: TGTGCCAGCAGTGACTCAGGGACTAGCACAGATACGCAGTATTTT. Its protein product is CASSDSGTSTDTQYF.

This clone was counted only a few times. This chain uses TRBV18 with TRBJ2-1, with D possibly TRBD1 on 6 matching bases. V lost 4 bases and J 3 bases, leaving 13 bases between the germline ends. Germline V gene sequence: CDR1 KGHSH, CDR2 LQKENI. CDR3 size: 15 residues. CDR3 nucleotides: TGTGCCAGCTCACTTCGACAGGATCGCTACAATGAGCAGTTCTTC. Protein sequence: CASSLRQDRYNEQFF.

There are a few counts of this clone. This chain uses TRBV19 with TRBJ1-1; D might be TRBD1 (5 bases). CDR1 and CDR2 from the germline V gene are LNHDA and SQIVND (reference sequence). This CDR3 spans 14 amino acids. V was clipped by 10 bases and J by 1 base, with 16 bases between them. CDR3 nucleotide sequence: TGTGCCACCATCGCGGGGGGATGGAACACTGAAGCTTTCTTT. Encoded protein: CATIAGGWNTEAFF.

This clone was counted between two and nine times. The chain recombines TRBV10-1 with TRBJ1-1; D unclear. This CDR3 region has 14 residues. Germline V gene sequence: CDR1 WNHNN, CDR2 SYGVQD (reference sequence). Deletions cut 5 bases from V and 1 base from J, with 11 bases between. The CDR3 nucleotides are TGCGCCAGCAGTCGAGGGAGGTCGAACACTGAAGCTTTCTTT. It encodes CASSRGRSNTEAFF.

V and J are TRBV9 and TRBJ2-7, with TRBD1 matching over 12 bases. V shed 3 bases and J 5 bases; nucleotides not matched to a gene: 9. The CDR3 has 16 amino acids. Germline CDR1 and CDR2: SGDLS and YYNGEE. In DNA, the CDR3 is TGTGCCAGCAGCGCCTTCAGGGACAGGGGGCTGAACGAGCAGTACTTC. Translated, it gives CASSAFRDRGLNEQYF.

This clone was seen a few times. The gene calls are TRBV28 and TRBJ2-7; 7 nucleotides match TRBD2. Trimming removed 8 bases from V and 0 bases from J; junction bases left unmatched: 1. This CDR3 comprises 12 residues. CDR1 is MDHEN, CDR2 SYDVKM, per germline. CDR3 protein: CASERDSYEQYF. CDR3 coding DNA: TGTGCCAGCGAGCGGGACTCCTACGAGCAGTACTTC. Together with reference TRBV28 and TRBJ2-7, the CDR3 gives the full variable domain: DVKVTQSSRYLVKRTGEKVFLECVQDMDHENMFWYRQDPGLGLRLIYFSYDVKMKEKGDIPEGYSVSREKKERFSLILESASTNQTSMYLCASERDSYEQYFGPGTRLTVT.

V usage is TRBV27 and J usage is TRBJ1-1; D might be TRBD1 (6 bases). Germline CDR1 and CDR2: MNHEY and SMNVEV (reference sequence). The length of the CDR3 is 14 residues. V was pared by 6 bases and J by 2 bases, with 13 bases between. As DNA, the CDR3 is TGTGCCAGCAGCCCCGGACAGATTAACACTGAAGCTTTCTTT. As protein: CASSPGQINTEAFF.

This clone has only a few counts. The V gene is TRBV14, the J gene TRBJ1-2; D is undetermined. Germline-derived CDR1 and CDR2 are SGHDN and FVKESK. CDR3 size: 14 residues. V was trimmed by 0 bases and J by 4 bases, leaving 9 bases between them. CDR3 region: CASSQELGSYGYTF. The CDR3 nucleotides are TGTGCCAGCAGCCAAGAACTGGGGAGCTATGGCTACACCTTC. The full variable domain, rest sourced from reference TRBV14 and TRBJ1-2, is EAGVTQFPSHSVIEKGQTVTLRCDPISGHDNLYWYRRVMGKEIKFLLHFVKESKQDESGMPNNRFLAERTGGTYSTLKVQPAELEDSGVYFCASSQELGSYGYTFGSGTRLTVV.

The chain recombines TRBV4-1 with TRBJ2-7, with 8 nucleotides matching TRBD2. Germline values: CDR1 MGHRA, CDR2 YSYEKL. V lost 10 bases, J lost 0 bases, and 2 bases stayed unmatched. CDR3 length equals 12 residues. The chain's CDR3 is CATGGNSYEQYF. CDR3 coding DNA: TGCGCCACGGGGGGGAACTCCTACGAGCAGTACTTC.